What follows describes a single TCR beta chain. Germline values: CDR1 MGHDK, CDR2 SYGVNS. The CDR3 covers 15 residues. TCRdb re-called the 5' RACE reads and shows each CDR3 protein once, DNA omitted. This sample's clone table lists hundreds of thousands of distinct CDR3 sequences. The sample is drawn from a study of monozygotic twins with inflammatory bowel disease. The origin of this receptor is a human donor with ulcerative colitis or Crohn's disease, or a healthy co-twin of an affected twin (not recorded which). The V and J genes are TRBV25-1 and TRBJ2-1; TCRdb returns TRBD2, unconfirmable since there is no DNA. The sequencing input was blood. This chain's CDR3 is CASSEDRTSGNEQFF.